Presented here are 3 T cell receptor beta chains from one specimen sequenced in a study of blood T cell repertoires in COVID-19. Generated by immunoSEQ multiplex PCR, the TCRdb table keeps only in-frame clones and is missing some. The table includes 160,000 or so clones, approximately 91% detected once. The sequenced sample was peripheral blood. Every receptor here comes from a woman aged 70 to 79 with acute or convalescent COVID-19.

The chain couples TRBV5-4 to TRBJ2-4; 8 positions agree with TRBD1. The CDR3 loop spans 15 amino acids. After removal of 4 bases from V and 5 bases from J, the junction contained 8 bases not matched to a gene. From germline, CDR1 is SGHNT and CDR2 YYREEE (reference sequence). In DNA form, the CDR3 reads TGTGCCAGCAGCAAGGCCGGGACAGGAGAAAACATTCAGTACTTC. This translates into CASSKAGTGENIQYF. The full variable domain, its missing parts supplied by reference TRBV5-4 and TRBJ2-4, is ETGVTQSPTHLIKTRGQQVTLRCSSQSGHNTVSWYQQALGQGPQFIFQYYREEENGRGNFPPRFSGLQFPNYSSELNVNALELDDSALYLCASSKAGTGENIQYFGAGTRLSVL.

In nucleotides, the CDR3 is TGTGCCATCAGTGAAGGGGACAGGGGTTTCCATAATTCACCCCTCCACTTT. This encodes CAISEGDRGFHNSPLHF. V gene TRBV10-3 combines with J gene TRBJ1-6; TRBD1 matches at 10 bases. Per the germline V gene, CDR1 is ENHRY and CDR2 is SYGVKD. The V and J ends lost 3 bases and 5 bases, in that order; junction bases with no gene match: 7. CDR3 length: 17 amino acids.

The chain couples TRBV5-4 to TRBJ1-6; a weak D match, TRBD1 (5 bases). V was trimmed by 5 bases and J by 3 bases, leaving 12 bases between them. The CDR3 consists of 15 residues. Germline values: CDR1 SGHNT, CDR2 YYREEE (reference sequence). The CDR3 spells CASSFDSFYNSPLHF. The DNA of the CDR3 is TGTGCCAGCAGTTTCGACAGCTTCTATAATTCACCCCTCCACTTT.